This T cell receptor (beta chain) was retrieved from a study of shared clonotypes between healthy human individuals. CDR1 is MDHEN, CDR2 SYDVKM, per germline. V shed 2 bases and J 14 bases; nucleotides not matched to a gene: 12. The CDR3 extends over 16 amino acids. The study, taken as a whole, reports: Naive CD4 clonotypes were shared across several donors at roughly 4.6%.

Turning to this clone: As yet, its antigen is unknown.

The assay was run at deep level. Genomic DNA of every subset was divided equally among multiple immunoSEQ plates. TCRdb's copy holds only in-frame clones and misses some; the assay was immunoSEQ multiplex PCR. Of more than 2,000,000 clones detected, approximately 93% appear once; the ten largest clones hold 0.39%. This chain connects TRBV28 to TRBJ2-1; 13 bases are a match to TRBD2. This TCR was sampled from a young man in good health. Some clones in this sample may be carry-over from other donors' samples. Source material: naive CD4+ T cells from PBMCs. Subset in this sample: CD45RA+ positively selected. CDR3: CASSLPGTSGKSSKFF. The CDR3 nucleotides are TGTGCCAGCAGTTTACCGGGGACTAGCGGGAAATCAAGTAAGTTCTTC.